These 29 T cell receptor beta chains were sequenced from one sample in a study of regulatory T cells in long-lasting Graves disease. TCR beta libraries were built with iRepertoire HTBI primers and Arm-PCR of CDR3 regions. TCRdb called the multiplex PCR reads again in MiXCR, with one record for every CDR3 protein. The sample lists some 370,000 distinct CDR3 sequences; roughly 23% were seen once. The time point: persistent/refractory GD, antithyroid drugs over 5 years with positive TRAb. TCR sequences were obtained from RNA taken from PBMCs. The specimen was peripheral blood mononuclear cells (PBMCs), collected when the disease was refractory, from a patient treated with antithyroid drugs. All receptors derive from a woman aged 40 to 50 with Graves disease.

Only a few counts were recorded for this clonotype. The chain employs TRBV5-1 and TRBJ1-5; maybe TRBD1 (5 bases). Germline values: CDR1 SGHRS, CDR2 YFSETQ. The CDR3 consists of 16 residues. With 0 bases removed from V and 11 bases from J, the gap between germline ends came to 21 bases. CDR3 region: CASSLVKLSGDVAQHF. In DNA, the CDR3 is TGCGCCAGCAGCTTGGTAAAGCTTTCGGGGGATGTGGCCCAGCATTTT.

This clonotype has at least ten counts. Compared with germline, one end of the junction differs, possibly owing to a read error. J is TRBJ1-1 and V is TRBV5-1, with D perhaps TRBD1 (6 bases). This CDR3 comprises 14 residues. Per the germline V gene, CDR1 is SGHRS and CDR2 is YFSETQ. CDR3 in amino acids: CASSFRGQNTEAFF. CDR3 DNA: TGTGCCAGCAGCTTCCGGGGGCAGAACACTGAAGCTTTCTTT.

This clonotype was found a few times. The gene calls are TRBV6-1 and TRBJ1-1; no clear D. The germline V and J ends were trimmed by 7 bases and 5 bases, with 11 bases remaining between them. The CDR3 spans 12 residues. Per germline, CDR1 MNHNS and CDR2 SASEGT. The CDR3 DNA reads TGTGCCAGCATGATGGGGATTACTGAAGCTTTCTTT. Protein sequence: CASMMGITEAFF.

This clonotype showed up many times. The gene calls are TRBV5-6 and TRBJ2-5; 8 positions match TRBD2. The V gene end was trimmed by 2 bases and the J gene end by 5 bases; junction bases not matched to a gene: 5. The CDR3 is 14 amino acids. Germline lookup yields CDR1 SGHDT and CDR2 YYEEEE. The CDR3 sequence: CASSFAGGEETQYF. For the CDR3, the DNA is TGTGCCAGCAGCTTTGCGGGAGGAGAGGAGACCCAGTACTTC.

The rearrangement links TRBV5-5 to TRBJ2-7; 14 nucleotides agree with TRBD2. This CDR3 spans 15 amino acids. From germline, CDR1 is SGHKS and CDR2 YYEKEE (reference sequence). Losses at the gene ends were 3 bases for V and 4 bases for J; bases not matched to a gene: 3. The CDR3 nucleotides are TGTGCCAGCAGCTGGGGGACTAGCGGGAGTTACGAGCAGTACTTC. Residues: CASSWGTSGSYEQYF.

As to this clonotype: Since a much larger clone is just one base distant, this may be a read error. The chain recombines TRBV7-3 with TRBJ2-7; D may be TRBD1 or TRBD2 (5 bases each). CDR1 is SGHTA and CDR2 is FQGTGA in the germline V gene. The CDR3 is 15 residues long. The CDR3 loop is CASSLGEGPAYEQCF. For the CDR3, the DNA is TGTGCCAGCAGCTTAGGTGAGGGGCCTGCCTACGAGCAGTGCTTC.

This clonotype has at least ten counts. This chain uses TRBV15 with TRBJ2-5; TRBD2 is a possible D gene (6 bases). The CDR3 sequence is 14 residues long. CDR1 is LNHNV, CDR2 YYDKDF, per germline (reference sequence). Trimming left V 6 bases short and J 5 bases short, with 16 bases between. The DNA of the CDR3 is TGTGCCACCAGTCAGAAGGAGGGTTGGGAGACCCAGTACTTC. This sequence encodes CATSQKEGWETQYF.

There are a few counts of this clonotype. This chain connects TRBV7-2 to TRBJ2-2, with TRBD2 identical over 9 bases. Trimming cost V 5 bases and J 5 bases; bases outside gene matches: 9. CDR1 and CDR2 from the germline V gene are SGHTA and FQGNSA. The CDR3 totals 16 residues. DNA of the CDR3: TGTGCCAGCAGCCCGCGTAGCGGGAGACTAACCGGGGAGCTGTTTTTT. Its translation: CASSPRSGRLTGELFF.

This chain joins TRBV6-5 and TRBJ2-3, with TRBD1 matching 8 bases. V was pared by 4 bases and J by 4 bases, with 4 bases of the junction left unmatched. This CDR3 region has 14 residues. In germline, CDR1 is MNHEY, CDR2 SVGAGI. Here the CDR3 DNA reads TGTGCCAGCAGTTCGACAGGGGTGGCAGATACGCAGTATTTT. Translation gives CASSSTGVADTQYF.

This clonotype was recorded at least ten times. V usage is TRBV11-2 and J usage is TRBJ2-5; D not certain. The germline V gene has CDR1 SGHAT and CDR2 FQNNGV. The CDR3 runs 15 residues. V was clipped by 1 base and J by 3 bases, with 12 bases between them. The CDR3 region is CASSLVSEEEETQYF. The CDR3 DNA reads TGTGCCAGCAGCTTAGTAAGCGAGGAAGAAGAGACCCAGTACTTC.

The chain recombines TRBV6-1 with TRBJ2-5, with 12 bases aligning to TRBD1. J lost 5 bases, V lost 5 bases, and 9 bases had no gene match. Per germline, CDR1 MNHNS and CDR2 SASEGT. The length of the CDR3 is 16 residues. Here the CDR3 DNA reads TGTGCCAGCAGTCCCGGGACAGGGGGCTTCTTGGAGACCCAGTACTTC. Amino acid sequence: CASSPGTGGFLETQYF.

This clonotype was counted at least ten times. Here the CDR3 reads CASSLSGRVYETQYF. The CDR3 DNA reads as TGTGCCAGCAGTTTATCGGGCAGGGTGTACGAGACCCAGTACTTC. The chain combines TRBV28 with TRBJ2-5, with D perhaps TRBD1 (5 bases). V was clipped by 1 base and J by 5 bases, with 14 bases between them. This CDR3 region has 15 residues. Germline values: CDR1 MDHEN, CDR2 SYDVKM.

This clonotype was counted a few times. The rearrangement links TRBV7-2 to TRBJ2-7; 10 bases line up with TRBD2. Germline CDR1 reads SGHTA; CDR2 reads FQGNSA. Losses at the gene ends were 3 bases for V and 4 bases for J; bases not matched to a gene: 9. CDR3 size: 16 residues. Here the CDR3 DNA reads TGTGCCAGCAGCTTGGGTCCTAGCGGGAGTATTTACGAGCAGTACTTC. Its protein product is CASSLGPSGSIYEQYF. Combining the CDR3 with reference TRBV7-2 and TRBJ2-7 gives the whole variable domain GAGVSQSPSNKVTEKGKDVELRCDPISGHTALYWYRQSLGQGLEFLIYFQGNSAPDKSGLPSDRFSAERTGGSVSTLTIQRTQQEDSAVYLCASSLGPSGSIYEQYFGPGTRLTVT.

This clonotype was picked up a small number of times. The rearrangement links TRBV27 to TRBJ1-5; D not resolved. V dropped 3 bases and J dropped 2 bases, with 8 bases sitting between them. There are 14 residues in the CDR3. CDR1 and CDR2 (germline): MNHEY, SMNVEV (reference sequence). The CDR3 region has the DNA TGTGCCAGCAGTTTTAGGAGTGGCAATCAGCCCCAGCATTTT. This encodes CASSFRSGNQPQHF.

The V call is TRBV28, the J call TRBJ2-7, with D tentatively TRBD2 (5 bases). Germline V lookup: CDR1 MDHEN, CDR2 SYDVKM. This CDR3 spans 14 amino acids. The V end was cut by 7 bases, the J end by 0 bases, with 13 bases between. Here the CDR3 DNA reads TGTGCCAGCATGATGTGGGGAGACTCCTACGAGCAGTACTTC. Amino acids: CASMMWGDSYEQYF.

This clonotype was seen repeatedly, ten times or more. The chain carries TRBV20-1 and TRBJ1-6, with 8 nucleotides matching TRBD1. The germline gives CDR1 DFQATT, CDR2 SNEGSKA (reference sequence). J was trimmed by 3 bases and V by 7 bases; bases with no gene match: 5. The CDR3 totals 14 residues. The CDR3 protein is CSGTTGGYNSPLHF. The CDR3 DNA reads as TGCAGTGGCACTACAGGGGGCTATAATTCACCCCTCCACTTT.

This clonotype was counted at least ten times. The J gene is TRBJ2-7, the V gene TRBV12-3 or TRBV12-4; 10 bases match TRBD1. The length of the CDR3 is 15 residues. After removal of 6 bases from V and 2 bases from J, the junction contained 7 bases not matched to a gene. CDR3 sequence: CASSFDRGLPYEQYF. CDR3 DNA: TGTGCCAGCAGCTTCGACAGGGGGCTACCCTACGAGCAGTACTTC.

The chain recombines TRBV28 with TRBJ1-3; TRBD1 agrees at 8 bases. Germline V gene lookup returns CDR1 MDHEN and CDR2 SYDVKM. This CDR3 has 15 residues. The ends lost 5 bases at V and 3 bases at J; junction bases unmatched: 6. DNA of the CDR3: TGTGCCAGCAGTCCTCAGACAGGGGATGGAAACACCATATATTTT. It yields the protein CASSPQTGDGNTIYF.

Written as DNA, the CDR3 is TGTGCCAGCAGCTGGGCAGGACCCTACGAGCAGTACTTC. This encodes CASSWAGPYEQYF. J is TRBJ2-7 and V is TRBV7-9; D call uncertain. Germline V gene sequence: CDR1 SEHNR, CDR2 FQNEAQ (reference sequence). Trimming pared 4 bases from V and 2 bases from J, leaving 9 bases between. This CDR3 region has 13 residues.

This clonotype has only one observation. The rearrangement uses TRBV7-9 and TRBJ2-2; a possible D gene is TRBD1 (7 bases). The V end was cut by 4 bases, the J end by 5 bases, with 17 bases between. Germline lookup yields CDR1 SEHNR and CDR2 FQNEAQ (reference sequence). This CDR3 is 16 amino acids long. This CDR3 is CASSYPGRGVTGELFF. The CDR3 region has the DNA TGTGCCAGCAGCTACCCCGGCAGGGGGGTTACCGGGGAGCTGTTTTTT.

At least ten counts were recorded for this clonotype. The J gene is TRBJ1-2, the V gene TRBV28, with D possibly TRBD1 on 5 matching bases. Looked up from germline, CDR1 is MDHEN and CDR2 is SYDVKM. Deletions cut 4 bases from V and 0 bases from J, with 9 bases between. The CDR3 has 14 amino acids. The CDR3 loop reads CASSSGGANYGYTF. Written as DNA, the CDR3 is TGTGCCAGCAGTTCGGGGGGAGCTAACTATGGCTACACCTTC.

This clonotype was recorded many times. The V gene is TRBV6-1, the J gene TRBJ2-7; TRBD2 matches 9 bases. The V and J ends lost 7 bases and 3 bases, in that order; junction bases with no gene match: 7. The CDR3 extends over 14 amino acids. Germline CDR1 and CDR2: MNHNS and SASEGT. The CDR3 nucleotides are TGTGCCAGCACCAGCGGGAGGACGGGCTACGAGCAGTACTTC. Protein: CASTSGRTGYEQYF.

The table lists this clonotype with many counts. The chain couples TRBV27 to TRBJ1-5; D unclear. Germline assignment: CDR1 MNHEY and CDR2 SMNVEV (reference sequence). V was pared by 5 bases and J by 4 bases, with 9 bases between. The CDR3 is 13 amino acids. CDR3 in DNA: TGTGCCAGCAGTCGTGGGCAGAATCAGCCCCAGCATTTT. Its translation: CASSRGQNQPQHF.

This rearrangement joins TRBV7-9 to TRBJ2-3; 7 bases agree with TRBD2. This CDR3 comprises 16 residues. J was trimmed by 2 bases and V by 2 bases; bases with no gene match: 7. The germline V gene encodes CDR1 SEHNR and CDR2 FQNEAQ (reference sequence). CDR3 in amino acids: CASSLQAGASTDTQYF. The CDR3 nucleotides are TGTGCCAGCAGCTTACAGGCGGGAGCCTCCACAGATACGCAGTATTTT. Full variable domain (rest looked up from reference TRBV7-9 and TRBJ2-3): DTGVSQNPRHKITKRGQNVTFRCDPISEHNRLYWYRQTLGQGPEFLTYFQNEAQLEKSRLLSDRFSAERPKGSFSTLEIQRTEQGDSAMYLCASSLQAGASTDTQYFGPGTRLTVL.

Ten or more counts support this clonotype. V gene TRBV7-9 combines with J gene TRBJ2-2; 11 bases agree with TRBD2. Germline-derived CDR1 and CDR2 are SEHNR and FQNEAQ (reference sequence). With V trimmed by 6 bases and J by 2 bases, 5 bases remained unmatched. The CDR3 loop spans 16 amino acids. This CDR3 reads CASSPTSGINTGELFF. DNA of the CDR3: TGTGCCAGCAGTCCGACTAGCGGGATCAACACCGGGGAGCTGTTTTTT.

The chain links TRBV28 to TRBJ2-2; a weak D match, TRBD1 (6 bases). Germline assignment: CDR1 MDHEN and CDR2 SYDVKM. V shed 8 bases and J shed 7 bases, with 17 bases lying between them. There are 14 residues in the CDR3. This CDR3 reads CASSPNRDVGELFF. The CDR3, as DNA: TGTGCCAGCTCACCCAACAGGGATGTCGGGGAGCTGTTTTTT. Filled out from reference TRBV28 and TRBJ2-2, the complete variable domain reads DVKVTQSSRYLVKRTGEKVFLECVQDMDHENMFWYRQDPGLGLRLIYFSYDVKMKEKGDIPEGYSVSREKKERFSLILESASTNQTSMYLCASSPNRDVGELFFGEGSRLTVL.

This clonotype was observed at least ten times. The V gene is TRBV20-1, the J gene TRBJ1-5; 7 positions agree with TRBD1. Trimming cost V 6 bases and J 7 bases; bases outside gene matches: 12. Germline CDR1 reads DFQATT; CDR2 reads SNEGSKA (reference sequence). The CDR3 is 14 residues long. The CDR3 DNA reads TGCAGTGCAAGGACGGGGGGGACAGACCAGCCCCAGCATTTT. Protein product: CSARTGGTDQPQHF.

This clonotype was detected many times. As DNA, the CDR3 is TGTGCCAGCAGTTCCAGGGCCTTAGACTACGAGCAGTACTTC. This encodes CASSSRALDYEQYF. The chain couples TRBV6-5 to TRBJ2-7; D might be TRBD1 (5 bases). CDR3 length equals 14 residues. Per the germline V gene, CDR1 is MNHEY and CDR2 is SVGAGI. Deletions cut 4 bases from V and 3 bases from J, with 13 bases between.

The V call is TRBV11-2, the J call TRBJ2-7; maybe TRBD2 (6 bases). The CDR3 is 18 amino acids. CDR1 SGHAT and CDR2 FQNNGV come from the germline V gene. V gave up 1 base and J gave up 2 bases, with 21 bases separating them. CDR3 nucleotide sequence: TGTGCCAGCAGCTTAGTTTCGTCGTGGTCTAGCGAAACCTACGAGCAGTACTTC. Translation: CASSLVSSWSSETYEQYF.